This T cell receptor beta chain was found in a study of cytotoxic CD8 clonotypes in ibrutinib-treated CLL. Across the whole study: Following treatment for a median about 12 months, range 6 to 36, response samples were then taken.

To note about this clone: The antigen remains unidentified.

Some clones are missing from TCRdb's copy, which holds only in-frame ones; the method was immunoSEQ multiplex PCR. In the table there are around 160,000 clones, roughly 90% of which are singletons. Notes on the study in general: Researchers report that baseline clonality outpaced age-matched healthy donors and tracked circulating CD8+ T-cell counts.

Looked up from germline, CDR1 is MGHDK and CDR2 is SYGVNS. Trimming cost V 3 bases and J 9 bases, with 18 bases left between them. This CDR3 comprises 16 residues. The source is a human donor with chronic lymphocytic leukemia. This sample comprised PBMCs, obtained at disease progression, from a patient treated with ibrutinib. The chain links TRBV25-1 to TRBJ1-6; a weak D match, TRBD1 (6 bases). The CDR3 region has the DNA TGTGCCAGCAGTGATGTCGAGAGGGGAGGGGGTTCACCCCTCCACTTT. Its translation: CASSDVERGGGSPLHF.